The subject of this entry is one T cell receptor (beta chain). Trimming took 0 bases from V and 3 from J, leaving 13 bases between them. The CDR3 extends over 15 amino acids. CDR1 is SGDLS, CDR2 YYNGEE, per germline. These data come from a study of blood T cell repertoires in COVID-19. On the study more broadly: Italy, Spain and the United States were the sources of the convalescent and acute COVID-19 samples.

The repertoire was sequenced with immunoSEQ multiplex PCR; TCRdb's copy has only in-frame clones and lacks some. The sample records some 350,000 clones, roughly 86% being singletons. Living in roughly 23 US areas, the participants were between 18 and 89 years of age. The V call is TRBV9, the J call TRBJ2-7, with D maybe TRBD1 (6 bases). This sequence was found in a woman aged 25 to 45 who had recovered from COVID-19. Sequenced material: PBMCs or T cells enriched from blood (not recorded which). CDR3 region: CASSVGSTGIYEQYF. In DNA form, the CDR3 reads TGTGCCAGCAGCGTAGGATCCACAGGGATCTACGAGCAGTACTTC.